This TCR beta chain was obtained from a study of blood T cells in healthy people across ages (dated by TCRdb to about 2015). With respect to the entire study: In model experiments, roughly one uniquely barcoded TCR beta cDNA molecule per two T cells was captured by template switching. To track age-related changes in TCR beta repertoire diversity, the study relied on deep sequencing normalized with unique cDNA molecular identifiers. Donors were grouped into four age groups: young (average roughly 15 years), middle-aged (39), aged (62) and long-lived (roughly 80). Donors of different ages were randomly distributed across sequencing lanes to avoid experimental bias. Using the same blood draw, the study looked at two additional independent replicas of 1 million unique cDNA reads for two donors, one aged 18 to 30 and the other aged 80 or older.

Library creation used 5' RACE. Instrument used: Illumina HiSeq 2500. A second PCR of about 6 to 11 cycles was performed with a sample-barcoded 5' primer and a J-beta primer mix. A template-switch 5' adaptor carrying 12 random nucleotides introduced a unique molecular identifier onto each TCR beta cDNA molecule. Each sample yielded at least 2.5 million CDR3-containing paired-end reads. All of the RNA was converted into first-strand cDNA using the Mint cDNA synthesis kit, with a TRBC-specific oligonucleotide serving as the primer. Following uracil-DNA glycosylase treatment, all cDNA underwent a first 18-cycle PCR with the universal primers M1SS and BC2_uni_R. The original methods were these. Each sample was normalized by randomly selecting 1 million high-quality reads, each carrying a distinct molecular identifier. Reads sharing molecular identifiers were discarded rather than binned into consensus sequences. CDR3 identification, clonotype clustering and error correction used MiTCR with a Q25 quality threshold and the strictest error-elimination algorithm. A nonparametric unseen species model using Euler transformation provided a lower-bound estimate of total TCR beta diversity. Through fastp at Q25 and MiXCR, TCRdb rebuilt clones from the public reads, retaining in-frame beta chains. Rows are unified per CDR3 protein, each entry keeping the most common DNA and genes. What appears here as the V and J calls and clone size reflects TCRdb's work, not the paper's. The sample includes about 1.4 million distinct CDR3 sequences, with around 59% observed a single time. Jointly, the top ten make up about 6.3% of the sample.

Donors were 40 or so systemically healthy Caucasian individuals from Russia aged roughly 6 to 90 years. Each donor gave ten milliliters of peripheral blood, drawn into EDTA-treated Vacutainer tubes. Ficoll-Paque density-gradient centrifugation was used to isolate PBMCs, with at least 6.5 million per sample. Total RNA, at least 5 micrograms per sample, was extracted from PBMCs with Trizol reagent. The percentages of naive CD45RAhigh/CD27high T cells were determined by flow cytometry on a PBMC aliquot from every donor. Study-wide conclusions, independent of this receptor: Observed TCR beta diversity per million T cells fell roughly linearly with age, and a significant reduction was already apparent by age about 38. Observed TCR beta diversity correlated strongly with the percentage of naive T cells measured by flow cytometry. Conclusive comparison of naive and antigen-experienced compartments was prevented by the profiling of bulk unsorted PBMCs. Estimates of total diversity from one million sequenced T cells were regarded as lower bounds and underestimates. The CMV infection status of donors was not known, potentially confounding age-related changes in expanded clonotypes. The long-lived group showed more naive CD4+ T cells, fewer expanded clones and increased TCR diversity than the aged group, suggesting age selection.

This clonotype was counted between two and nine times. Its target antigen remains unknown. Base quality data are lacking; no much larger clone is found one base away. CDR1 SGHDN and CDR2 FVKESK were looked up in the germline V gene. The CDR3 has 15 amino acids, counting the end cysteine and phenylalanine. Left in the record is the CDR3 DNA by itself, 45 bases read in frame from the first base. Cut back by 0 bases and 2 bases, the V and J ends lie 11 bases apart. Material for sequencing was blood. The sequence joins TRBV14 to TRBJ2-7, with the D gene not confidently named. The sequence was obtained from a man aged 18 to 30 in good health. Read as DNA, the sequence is TGTGCCAGCAGCCAAGATCGTGGGGTGGCCTACGAGCAGTACTTC. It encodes CASSQDRGVAYEQYF.